Described below is a single T cell receptor (beta chain) sequence and its context. Its antigen is still unknown. These data belong to a study of early stage breast cancer tumors. Study overall: Of around 16 invasive breast tumors, about a dozen were hormone receptor-positive, HER2-negative. General observations from the study: Tumor and normal breast were distinguished via blood comparison in about 90% of the 16 patients. Tumors had around 2.4-fold higher T cell density than normal breast.

Blood replicates held 0.5 ug DNA, tumor or normal breast about 1.5 ug, two each. Clones were sequenced by immunoSEQ multiplex PCR, and TCRdb holds only the in-frame ones, with some missing. The sample has tens of thousands of clones, approximately 79% seen once. V lost 3 bases and J lost 6; bases outside the gene matches: 13. Germline CDR1 SGHNT, CDR2 YYREEE (reference sequence). The CDR3 runs 16 residues. The sequencing sample was made of blood. This rearrangement joins TRBV5-4 to TRBJ2-7, with 9 bases identical to TRBD2. The TCR was taken from a person in their sixties or seventies with breast cancer. The CDR3 bases are TGTGCCAGCAGCTCGCCCCCCGCGGGAGGGCCCGGCGAGCAGTACTTC. Translated: CASSSPPAGGPGEQYF.